This is a list of T cell receptor beta chains from one sample in a study of blood T cell repertoires in COVID-19. Method: immunoSEQ multiplex PCR; TCRdb's copy keeps in-frame clones and lacks some. The repertoire holds about 230,000 clones, with about 83% as singletons. Input material: peripheral blood. These receptors originate from a man older than 75 with acute or convalescent COVID-19. Both conserved end residues are part of each CDR3. Fields, in order: clone size, J gene, D gene, V gene, CDR3 DNA, CDR3 protein. D genes are given only for firm matches. The size of a clone is reported for some rows only, either as once, few or many, or as a class for expanded clones.

abundance: .; j_gene: TRBJ2-5; d_gene: .; v_gene: TRBV7-6; CDR3nt: TGTGCCAGCAGCTTAGGGGGCAGGTCAGGTCCCCAAGAGACCCAGTACTTC; CDR3aa: CASSLGGRSGPQETQYF
abundance: .; j_gene: TRBJ2-1; d_gene: .; v_gene: TRBV18; CDR3nt: TGTGCCAGCTCACCGGGGGCGTCTTCTTACAATGAGCAGTTCTTC; CDR3aa: CASSPGASSYNEQFF
abundance: .; j_gene: TRBJ1-6; d_gene: TRBD1; v_gene: TRBV2; CDR3nt: TGTGCCAGCAGCCCACTGCCCTCCGGGACAGGGAGTAATTCACCCCTCCACTTT; CDR3aa: CASSPLPSGTGSNSPLHF
abundance: .; j_gene: TRBJ2-3; d_gene: .; v_gene: TRBV19; CDR3nt: TGTGCCAGTTCCTCCTATGATACGCAGTATTTT; CDR3aa: CASSSYDTQYF
abundance: .; j_gene: TRBJ1-2; d_gene: TRBD1; v_gene: TRBV9; CDR3nt: TGTGCCAGCAGCGCAATACAGGGGGCCTACTATGGCTACACCTTC; CDR3aa: CASSAIQGAYYGYTF
abundance: .; j_gene: TRBJ1-3; d_gene: .; v_gene: TRBV3-1/TRBV3-2; CDR3nt: TGTGCCAGCAGCCGAGGCTCAAACTCTGGAAACACCATATATTTT; CDR3aa: CASSRGSNSGNTIYF
abundance: .; j_gene: TRBJ2-5; d_gene: .; v_gene: TRBV5-1; CDR3nt: TGCGCCAGCAGCTCTACGGGGACAAGGACGTCTAAAGAGACCCAGTACTTC; CDR3aa: CASSSTGTRTSKETQYF
abundance: once; j_gene: TRBJ2-2; d_gene: .; v_gene: TRBV19; CDR3nt: TGTGCCAGTAGTATCTACACCGGGGAGCTGTTTTTT; CDR3aa: CASSIYTGELFF
abundance: few; j_gene: TRBJ2-3; d_gene: TRBD2; v_gene: TRBV5-6; CDR3nt: TGTGCCAGCAGCTCTCTAGCGGGGACAGATACGCAGTATTTT; CDR3aa: CASSSLAGTDTQYF
abundance: .; j_gene: TRBJ1-5; d_gene: TRBD1; v_gene: TRBV27; CDR3nt: TGTGCCAGCAGTTCAACAATACAGGGGGCACATCAGCCCCAGCATTTT; CDR3aa: CASSSTIQGAHQPQHF
abundance: .; j_gene: TRBJ1-2; d_gene: .; v_gene: TRBV21-1; CDR3nt: TGTGCCAGCAGCAAAGGTACAGATAACTATGGCTACACCTTC; CDR3aa: CASSKGTDNYGYTF
abundance: .; j_gene: TRBJ2-2; d_gene: TRBD2; v_gene: TRBV3-1/TRBV3-2; CDR3nt: TGTGCCAGCAGCGCAACCGGGACTAGCGTCGCCGGGGAGCTGTTTTTT; CDR3aa: CASSATGTSVAGELFF
abundance: once; j_gene: TRBJ2-5; d_gene: .; v_gene: TRBV2; CDR3nt: TGTGCCAGCCAACTTCCACGGTCGTACCAAGAGACCCAGTACTTC; CDR3aa: CASQLPRSYQETQYF
abundance: .; j_gene: TRBJ2-3; d_gene: .; v_gene: TRBV24-1; CDR3nt: TGTGCCACCAGTGAGCGGTACACAGATACGCAGTATTTT; CDR3aa: CATSERYTDTQYF
abundance: .; j_gene: TRBJ1-5; d_gene: TRBD1; v_gene: TRBV7-2; CDR3nt: TGTGCCAGCAGCACAGGGGTTAGCAATCAGCCCCAGCATTTT; CDR3aa: CASSTGVSNQPQHF
abundance: .; j_gene: TRBJ1-2; d_gene: .; v_gene: TRBV20-1; CDR3nt: TGCAGTGCTAGTGTGACAGGTTTGCGCACCTTC; CDR3aa: CSASVTGLRTF
abundance: .; j_gene: TRBJ2-7; d_gene: .; v_gene: TRBV19; CDR3nt: TGTGCCAGTAGTGCGGGTGGGAGCACCTACGAGCAGTACTTC; CDR3aa: CASSAGGSTYEQYF
abundance: .; j_gene: TRBJ2-7; d_gene: .; v_gene: TRBV3-1/TRBV3-2; CDR3nt: TGTGCCAGCAGCCGTGAGGGGGGGTTAGGTGGGGAGCAGTACTTC; CDR3aa: CASSREGGLGGEQYF
abundance: .; j_gene: TRBJ1-1; d_gene: .; v_gene: TRBV5-1; CDR3nt: TGCGCCAGCAGACCACAGGTAACTGCTGCTGAAGCTTTCTTT; CDR3aa: CASRPQVTAAEAFF
abundance: many; j_gene: TRBJ2-2; d_gene: .; v_gene: TRBV6-5; CDR3nt: TGTGCCGGTTCCTCTGGAGTCTCGAACACCGGGGAGCTGTTTTTT; CDR3aa: CAGSSGVSNTGELFF
abundance: .; j_gene: TRBJ1-5; d_gene: .; v_gene: TRBV6-1; CDR3nt: TGTGCCAGCAGTGAAGCGGGGGGAAGACAGCCCCAGCATTTT; CDR3aa: CASSEAGGRQPQHF
abundance: .; j_gene: TRBJ2-1; d_gene: .; v_gene: TRBV27; CDR3nt: TGTGCCAGCAGTTTCTGGGGGCCCAATGAGCAGTTCTTC; CDR3aa: CASSFWGPNEQFF
abundance: .; j_gene: TRBJ1-1; d_gene: .; v_gene: TRBV30; CDR3nt: TGTGCCTGGAGCCCAACAAGGCATGGACAAAAAACTTTCTTT; CDR3aa: CAWSPTRHGQKTFF
abundance: .; j_gene: TRBJ1-2; d_gene: TRBD1; v_gene: TRBV6-5; CDR3nt: TGTGCCAGCACAGCGATGACAGGGTGGGAAGCTGGCTACACCTTC; CDR3aa: CASTAMTGWEAGYTF
abundance: .; j_gene: TRBJ2-3; d_gene: TRBD1; v_gene: TRBV28; CDR3nt: TGTGCCAGCAGCCGACAGGGGTACGACACAGATACGCAGTATTTT; CDR3aa: CASSRQGYDTDTQYF
abundance: .; j_gene: TRBJ1-4; d_gene: .; v_gene: TRBV7-6; CDR3nt: TGTGCCAGCAGCTTATTGCCCGGGGTTAATGAAAAACTGTTTTTT; CDR3aa: CASSLLPGVNEKLFF
abundance: once; j_gene: TRBJ1-4; d_gene: TRBD1; v_gene: TRBV4-1; CDR3nt: TGCGCCAGCAGCCAAGACTACAGGGGGGCAACTAATGAAAAACTGTTTTTT; CDR3aa: CASSQDYRGATNEKLFF
abundance: .; j_gene: TRBJ2-3; d_gene: .; v_gene: TRBV18; CDR3nt: TGTGCCAGCTCACCACTTCAGACAGATACGCAGTATTTT; CDR3aa: CASSPLQTDTQYF
abundance: .; j_gene: TRBJ2-2; d_gene: TRBD1; v_gene: TRBV10-3; CDR3nt: TGTGCCATCAGCGCCGGGACAGGGAGAACCGGGGAGCTGTTTTTT; CDR3aa: CAISAGTGRTGELFF
abundance: .; j_gene: TRBJ2-2; d_gene: TRBD1; v_gene: TRBV6-1; CDR3nt: TGTGCCAGCAGTGCCCGGGACAGGGGTTACACCGGGGAGCTGTTTTTT; CDR3aa: CASSARDRGYTGELFF
abundance: .; j_gene: TRBJ2-3; d_gene: TRBD1; v_gene: TRBV28; CDR3nt: TGTGCCAGCAGTCAGGGGACAGGGCGCACAGATACGCAGTATTTT; CDR3aa: CASSQGTGRTDTQYF
abundance: .; j_gene: TRBJ1-1; d_gene: .; v_gene: TRBV27; CDR3nt: TGTGCCAGCAGCTCCTGGGCCTCGAACACTGAAGCTTTCTTT; CDR3aa: CASSSWASNTEAFF
abundance: once; j_gene: TRBJ2-1; d_gene: TRBD2; v_gene: TRBV18; CDR3nt: TGTGCCAGCTCACCGGACCTCGGTCTAGCGGGCGAAAATGAGCAGTTCTTC; CDR3aa: CASSPDLGLAGENEQFF
abundance: few; j_gene: TRBJ2-5; d_gene: TRBD1; v_gene: TRBV6-5; CDR3nt: TGTGCCAGCAGCAGGGACAGGGTGGAGACCCAGTACTTC; CDR3aa: CASSRDRVETQYF
abundance: .; j_gene: TRBJ2-1; d_gene: .; v_gene: TRBV12-5; CDR3nt: TGTGCTACCGCGACAGGTGGGGCCTACAATGAGCAGTTCTTC; CDR3aa: CATATGGAYNEQFF
abundance: .; j_gene: TRBJ2-3; d_gene: TRBD2; v_gene: TRBV10-3; CDR3nt: TGTGCCATCAGTGAAGCCGCGGGACTAGCGGCTCGAGATACGCAGTATTTT; CDR3aa: CAISEAAGLAARDTQYF
abundance: .; j_gene: TRBJ2-5; d_gene: .; v_gene: TRBV30; CDR3nt: TGTGCCTGGAGTCAGGTTAGGAGGGGATTCCAAGAGACCCAGTACTTC; CDR3aa: CAWSQVRRGFQETQYF
abundance: .; j_gene: TRBJ1-2; d_gene: .; v_gene: TRBV24-1; CDR3nt: TGTGCCACCAGTGACACTTATGGCTACACCTTC; CDR3aa: CATSDTYGYTF
abundance: once; j_gene: TRBJ2-2; d_gene: .; v_gene: TRBV6-5; CDR3nt: TGTGCCAGCAGGAAGGTTGGGGGGTCCGGGGAGCTGTTTTTT; CDR3aa: CASRKVGGSGELFF